A selection of T cell receptor beta chains follows, all from one sample in a study of blood T cell repertoires in COVID-19. This table comes from immunoSEQ multiplex PCR, and its TCRdb copy is limited to in-frame clones, with some not included. Of around 320,000 clones in the sample, roughly 87% are singletons; the top ten hold about 2.5%. The sample consisted of peripheral blood. The source of these receptors is a man aged 18-30 years with active or convalescent COVID-19. CDR3s include the opening cysteine and the closing phenylalanine or tryptophan. The D gene is left open where the match is weak. The size of a clone is reported for some rows only, either as once, few or many, or as a class for expanded clones.

V gene: TRBV27; D gene: TRBD1; clone size: -; J gene: TRBJ1-1; CDR3 protein: CASSSALGTGGTEAFF; CDR3 DNA: TGTGCCAGCAGTTCAGCATTAGGGACAGGGGGCACTGAAGCTTTCTTT
V gene: TRBV5-1; D gene: TRBD1; clone size: -; J gene: TRBJ2-3; CDR3 protein: CATREQGTDTQYF; CDR3 DNA: TGCGCCACCAGGGAACAGGGGACAGATACGCAGTATTTT
V gene: TRBV27; D gene: -; clone size: -; J gene: TRBJ2-1; CDR3 protein: CASSGDLLNEQFF; CDR3 DNA: TGTGCCAGCAGTGGGGACTTGTTGAATGAGCAGTTCTTC
V gene: TRBV5-1; D gene: -; clone size: few; J gene: TRBJ1-2; CDR3 protein: CASRGDHYTF; CDR3 DNA: TGCGCCAGCAGGGGAGATCACTACACCTTC
V gene: TRBV19; D gene: TRBD1; clone size: -; J gene: TRBJ2-7; CDR3 protein: CASSITGGSNEQYF; CDR3 DNA: TGTGCCAGTAGTATAACAGGGGGCTCCAACGAGCAGTACTTC
V gene: TRBV2; D gene: TRBD1; clone size: -; J gene: TRBJ1-1; CDR3 protein: CASKGQGGVNTEAFF; CDR3 DNA: TGTGCCAGCAAAGGACAGGGGGGGGTGAACACTGAAGCTTTCTTT
V gene: TRBV3-1/TRBV3-2; D gene: TRBD2; clone size: -; J gene: TRBJ2-3; CDR3 protein: CASSQNPGTSGSHTQYF; CDR3 DNA: TGTGCCAGCAGCCAGAACCCCGGGACTAGCGGGAGTCATACGCAGTATTTT
V gene: TRBV20-1; D gene: -; clone size: few; J gene: TRBJ2-7; CDR3 protein: CSASNRELSYEQYF; CDR3 DNA: TGCAGTGCTAGTAACAGGGAACTGTCCTACGAGCAGTACTTC
V gene: TRBV19; D gene: TRBD1; clone size: -; J gene: TRBJ1-2; CDR3 protein: CASSAGGAGVYGYTF; CDR3 DNA: TGTGCCAGTAGTGCAGGGGGCGCGGGTGTATACGGCTACACCTTC
V gene: TRBV2; D gene: -; clone size: -; J gene: TRBJ1-1; CDR3 protein: CASSEAPRGVAFF; CDR3 DNA: TGTGCCAGCAGTGAAGCCCCCCGGGGAGTAGCTTTCTTT
V gene: TRBV3-1/TRBV3-2; D gene: TRBD1; clone size: -; J gene: TRBJ2-7; CDR3 protein: CASSQEQGAGEQYF; CDR3 DNA: TGTGCCAGCAGCCAAGAGCAGGGGGCAGGGGAGCAGTACTTC
V gene: TRBV6-1; D gene: TRBD1; clone size: -; J gene: TRBJ1-5; CDR3 protein: CASSEGQGAYQPQHF; CDR3 DNA: TGTGCCAGCAGTGAAGGTCAGGGGGCCTATCAGCCCCAGCATTTT
V gene: TRBV6-6; D gene: TRBD1; clone size: few; J gene: TRBJ1-5; CDR3 protein: CASSPGQGNQPQHF; CDR3 DNA: TGTGCCAGCAGCCCGGGACAGGGCAATCAGCCCCAGCATTTT
V gene: TRBV7-2; D gene: TRBD2; clone size: -; J gene: TRBJ2-7; CDR3 protein: CASSGGTSGSRYEQYF; CDR3 DNA: TGTGCCAGCAGCGGCGGGACTAGCGGGAGTAGGTACGAGCAGTACTTC
V gene: TRBV5-1; D gene: TRBD1; clone size: -; J gene: TRBJ2-2; CDR3 protein: CASSSSRDRVNTGELFF; CDR3 DNA: TGCGCCAGCAGCTCGAGCCGGGACAGGGTGAACACCGGGGAGCTGTTTTTT
V gene: TRBV9; D gene: TRBD2; clone size: -; J gene: TRBJ2-7; CDR3 protein: CASSAGTSSSEQYF; CDR3 DNA: TGTGCCAGCAGCGCCGGGACTAGCTCTTCCGAGCAGTACTTC
V gene: TRBV27; D gene: TRBD2; clone size: many; J gene: TRBJ2-7; CDR3 protein: CASSSGTSGFGQYF; CDR3 DNA: TGTGCCAGCAGTTCGGGGACTAGCGGCTTTGGGCAGTACTTC
V gene: TRBV2; D gene: TRBD2; clone size: once; J gene: TRBJ2-7; CDR3 protein: CASSYSLAGVLEEQYF; CDR3 DNA: TGTGCCAGCAGTTATTCACTAGCGGGGGTTCTAGAGGAGCAGTACTTC
V gene: TRBV4-3; D gene: TRBD2; clone size: -; J gene: TRBJ2-2; CDR3 protein: CASSQGFGRDTGELFF; CDR3 DNA: TGCGCCAGCAGCCAAGGGTTCGGGAGGGACACCGGGGAGCTGTTTTTT
V gene: TRBV9; D gene: -; clone size: once; J gene: TRBJ2-6; CDR3 protein: CASSSLNSLSGANVLTF; CDR3 DNA: TGTGCCAGCAGCTCCCTAAATAGCCTCTCTGGGGCCAACGTCCTGACTTTC
V gene: TRBV5-1; D gene: TRBD2; clone size: -; J gene: TRBJ2-5; CDR3 protein: CASSLASSGGANETQYF; CDR3 DNA: TGCGCCAGCAGCTTGGCCAGTAGCGGGGGGGCCAATGAGACCCAGTACTTC
V gene: TRBV7-2; D gene: -; clone size: once; J gene: TRBJ2-2; CDR3 protein: CASSLVSGKQTGELFF; CDR3 DNA: TGTGCCAGCAGCTTAGTTTCAGGGAAGCAAACCGGGGAGCTGTTTTTT
V gene: TRBV7-8; D gene: TRBD2; clone size: -; J gene: TRBJ2-7; CDR3 protein: CASSLEASGSYEQYF; CDR3 DNA: TGTGCCAGCAGCTTAGAGGCTAGCGGGAGCTACGAGCAGTACTTC
V gene: TRBV29-1; D gene: -; clone size: -; J gene: TRBJ1-1; CDR3 protein: CSVESRWIGQHRMSTEAFF; CDR3 DNA: TGCAGCGTTGAATCTCGCTGGATAGGACAGCACAGGATGAGCACTGAAGCTTTCTTT
V gene: TRBV6-2/TRBV6-3; D gene: TRBD2; clone size: -; J gene: TRBJ2-7; CDR3 protein: CASSPGGARSYEQYF; CDR3 DNA: TGTGCCAGCAGCCCGGGGGGGGCGAGATCCTACGAGCAGTACTTC
V gene: TRBV28; D gene: -; clone size: once; J gene: TRBJ2-2; CDR3 protein: CASTSENTGELFF; CDR3 DNA: TGTGCCAGCACCAGCGAGAACACCGGGGAGCTGTTTTTT
V gene: TRBV14; D gene: -; clone size: -; J gene: TRBJ1-2; CDR3 protein: CASSQTNYGYTF; CDR3 DNA: TGTGCCAGCAGCCAAACAAACTATGGCTACACCTTC
V gene: TRBV11-2; D gene: -; clone size: -; J gene: TRBJ2-3; CDR3 protein: CASSFNEDTQYF; CDR3 DNA: TGTGCCAGCAGCTTTAATGAGGATACGCAGTATTTT
V gene: TRBV19; D gene: -; clone size: -; J gene: TRBJ1-1; CDR3 protein: CASSIPGSGNTEAFF; CDR3 DNA: TGTGCCAGTAGTATTCCAGGTTCAGGGAACACTGAAGCTTTCTTT
V gene: TRBV6-1; D gene: TRBD2; clone size: -; J gene: TRBJ2-3; CDR3 protein: CASSEAHGGRNTDTQYF; CDR3 DNA: TGTGCCAGCAGTGAAGCGCATGGCGGGAGGAACACAGATACGCAGTATTTT
V gene: TRBV5-1; D gene: TRBD1; clone size: -; J gene: TRBJ2-5; CDR3 protein: CASSLVEGAKTQYF; CDR3 DNA: TGCGCCAGCAGCTTGGTCGAGGGGGCAAAGACCCAGTACTTC
V gene: TRBV18; D gene: -; clone size: -; J gene: TRBJ2-3; CDR3 protein: CASSYTTSGDTQYF; CDR3 DNA: TGTGCCAGCTCTTACACGACTAGTGGAGATACGCAGTATTTT
V gene: TRBV4-2; D gene: -; clone size: -; J gene: TRBJ1-5; CDR3 protein: CASSQEGGNQPQHF; CDR3 DNA: TGTGCCAGCAGCCAAGAGGGGGGGAATCAGCCCCAGCATTTT
V gene: TRBV4-1; D gene: TRBD2; clone size: -; J gene: TRBJ2-1; CDR3 protein: CASSPPGLAGANYNEQFF; CDR3 DNA: TGCGCCAGCAGCCCTCCGGGACTAGCGGGAGCTAACTACAATGAGCAGTTCTTC
V gene: TRBV4-3; D gene: -; clone size: -; J gene: TRBJ2-2; CDR3 protein: CASSLNRVELTTGELFF; CDR3 DNA: TGCGCCAGCAGCCTAAACAGGGTCGAATTAACCACCGGGGAGCTGTTTTTT